This TCR beta chain was recorded in a study of blood T cells in healthy people across ages. Study-wide results and limits: Estimates of total diversity, which came from one million sequenced T cells, were considered to be underestimates. Both higher diversity and more naive CD4+ cells marked long-lived donors when set against aged donors.

Combining a sample-barcoded 5' primer with a J-beta primer mix, a second PCR ran for roughly 6 to 12 cycles. Each cDNA molecule was tagged by a template-switch adaptor with 12 random nucleotides. TCRdb used MiXCR to reprocess the 5' RACE reads, holding one entry per CDR3 protein. The repertoire holds about 780,000 distinct CDR3 sequences, with around 50% as singletons. At least 5 micrograms of total RNA were extracted per sample. This CDR3 has 14 residues. Per germline, CDR1 MGHRA and CDR2 YSYEKL. Turning to this clonotype: The antigen is unknown. The junction departs from the called germline gene at one end, perhaps through a read error.

This TCR was recovered from a man older than 75 in good health. The rearrangement joins TRBV4-1 to TRBJ2-3; D not resolved. Sequencing was carried out using blood. The CDR3 sequence is CVSSQESRSDTQYF. Here the CDR3 DNA reads TGCGTCAGCAGCCAAGAGAGTAGGTCAGATACGCAGTATTTT.